This is a list of T cell receptor beta chains from one sample in a study of shared clonotypes between healthy human individuals. Sequencing used immunoSEQ multiplex PCR; TCRdb keeps in-frame clones, though not all of them. This table holds 2 million to 3 million clones, approximately 93% found once. The specimen was naive CD4+ T cells from PBMCs. These receptors all stem from a man between 18 and 35 years old in good health. Some clones in this sample may be carry-over from other donors' samples. Both conserved end residues are part of each CDR3. The D gene is left open where the match is weak. Clone size is shown for a subset of rows, as once, few, many or a class of expanded clone.

J	size	V	D	DNA	CDR3
TRBJ1-2	-	TRBV28	-	TGTGCCAGCCATCTGTACGTGGGGAGTGGCTACACCTTC	CASHLYVGSGYTF
TRBJ2-1	-	TRBV5-1	-	TGCGCCAGCAGCCTGGCCAATGAGCAGTTCTTC	CASSLANEQFF
TRBJ2-7	-	TRBV28	TRBD2	TGTGCCAGCAGTTTAAGCGGGATTACCCTCTACGAGCAGTACTTC	CASSLSGITLYEQYF
TRBJ1-2	-	TRBV29-1	-	TGCAGCGTTGAACCGACAGCTATGGCAGGGGGCTACACCTTC	CSVEPTAMAGGYTF
TRBJ1-2	-	TRBV5-1	-	TGCGCCAGCAGCTTGGGAGGGGCTGGCTATGGCTACACCTTC	CASSLGGAGYGYTF
TRBJ2-2	-	TRBV30	-	TGTGCCTGGAGTACCCAGGGGGGAACCGGGGAGCTGTTTTTT	CAWSTQGGTGELFF
TRBJ2-5	once	TRBV6-1	TRBD2	TGTGCCGGTTCGCGGCTAGCGGGGGACGGAGAGACCCAGTACTTC	CAGSRLAGDGETQYF
TRBJ1-2	-	TRBV2	TRBD1	TGTGCCAGCAGTGCTACCGGGACAGGGGGTCATGGCTACACCTTC	CASSATGTGGHGYTF
TRBJ1-5	-	TRBV5-6	-	TGTGCCAGCAGCACCGGACCCGTCGGCAATCAGCCCCAGCATTTT	CASSTGPVGNQPQHF
TRBJ2-7	-	TRBV28	TRBD2	TGTGCCAGCAGTCCCCCAGGAGCGGGAGCAGGGGAGCAGTACTTC	CASSPPGAGAGEQYF
TRBJ2-1	-	TRBV2	TRBD1	TGTGCCAGCAGCATGACAGGGGTTGCAGAGCAGTTCTTC	CASSMTGVAEQFF
TRBJ2-1	-	TRBV7-2	TRBD2	TGTGCCAGCAGCCGGGGGACTAGCGGGAGGAGTGGGCAGTTCTTC	CASSRGTSGRSGQFF
TRBJ2-5	-	TRBV6-6	TRBD1	TGTGCCAGCAGCCAAGAGGGGGCGCAGGAGACCCAGTACTTC	CASSQEGAQETQYF
TRBJ2-7	-	TRBV5-4	-	TGTGCCAGCAGGAAGGGCGCGGGGAACTCCTACGAGCAGTACTTC	CASRKGAGNSYEQYF
TRBJ2-6	-	TRBV7-3	-	TGTGCCAGCAGGGAGTCTGGGGCTCTGACTTTC	CASRESGALTF
TRBJ2-2	-	TRBV7-9	-	TGTGCCAGCAGCTTTCAAACCGGGGAGCTGTTTTTT	CASSFQTGELFF
TRBJ1-1	-	TRBV7-3	-	TGTGCCAGCAGCGCCGTGGGGGTGGGTGAAGCTTTCTTT	CASSAVGVGEAFF
TRBJ2-3	-	TRBV4-2	-	TGTGCCAGCAGCCAAGCAGGGACGGGCCCGAGCACAGATACGCAGTATTTT	CASSQAGTGPSTDTQYF
TRBJ1-1	-	TRBV27	-	TGTGCCAGCAGTCCACCCCCGGCGGGCGCCACTGAAGCTTTCTTT	CASSPPPAGATEAFF
TRBJ2-7	-	TRBV4-1	TRBD1	TGCGCCAGCAGCCCCGGGACAGGGAACGAGCAGTACTTC	CASSPGTGNEQYF
TRBJ2-1	-	TRBV5-1	TRBD1	TGCGCCAGCAGCTTTGGACAGGGATGGAATGAGCAGTTCTTC	CASSFGQGWNEQFF
TRBJ2-1	-	TRBV11-2	-	TGTGCCAGCAGCCCGATGGGACCAGACTCCTACAATGAGCAGTTCTTC	CASSPMGPDSYNEQFF
TRBJ2-3	-	TRBV7-6	-	TGTGCCAGCAGCCCCCTCGCAGTGGGTACGCAGTATTTT	CASSPLAVGTQYF
TRBJ2-7	once	TRBV7-3	-	TGTGCCAGCAGATCCTGGGGACGGGACTCCTACGAGCAGTACTTC	CASRSWGRDSYEQYF
TRBJ2-7	few	TRBV6-5	-	TGTGCCAGCAGTTTCTCGGGTACTGGAACGGGCGAGCAGTACTTC	CASSFSGTGTGEQYF
TRBJ2-4	-	TRBV29-1	TRBD2	TGCAGCGGAGCGGCGGGAGTATTGGGCAAAAACATTCAGTACTTC	CSGAAGVLGKNIQYF
TRBJ1-1	-	TRBV28	-	TGTGCCAGCAGTTTGGGCAGGCCGACTGAAGCTTTCTTT	CASSLGRPTEAFF
TRBJ2-7	once	TRBV28	-	TGTGCCAGCACCGATACTCCACGAAGCCGGGACGAGCAGTACTTC	CASTDTPRSRDEQYF
TRBJ1-4	-	TRBV7-2	TRBD1	TGTGCCAGCAGCTCCAACCGGGACAGCAATGAAAAACTGTTTTTT	CASSSNRDSNEKLFF
TRBJ2-1	-	TRBV27	TRBD1	TGTGCCAGCAGCCTCGACAGGGCCTCCTACAATGAGCAGTTCTTC	CASSLDRASYNEQFF
TRBJ2-7	-	TRBV6-1	-	TGTGCCAGCAGTGAAGCGATGGCAGGGAAGGTCTACGAGCAGTACTTC	CASSEAMAGKVYEQYF
TRBJ1-1	once	TRBV4-1	-	TGCGCCAGCAGCCAAAAACCGGGGGGTGAAGCTTTCTTT	CASSQKPGGEAFF
TRBJ2-1	-	TRBV4-1	TRBD2	TGCGCCAGCAGCCATTATAGCGGGAGCAACTACAATGAGCAGTTCTTC	CASSHYSGSNYNEQFF
TRBJ2-7	-	TRBV5-1	-	TGCGCCAGCAGCCCCTTAATTCCCTCCTACGAGCAGTACTTC	CASSPLIPSYEQYF
TRBJ1-1	-	TRBV4-1	-	TGCGCCAGCAGACCTGTCAGGAGGAACACTGAAGCTTTCTTT	CASRPVRRNTEAFF
TRBJ1-1	few	TRBV27	-	TGTGCCAGCCGCTTTCAGACTGAAGCTTTCTTT	CASRFQTEAFF
TRBJ2-7	-	TRBV28	TRBD2	TGTGCCAGCAGTTTATGGGGGACTAGCGGGAGTTCGTACGAGCAGTACTTC	CASSLWGTSGSSYEQYF
TRBJ2-7	-	TRBV7-2	TRBD1	TGTGCCAGCAGCTACAACACGGGACAGGGCTACGAGCAGTACTTC	CASSYNTGQGYEQYF
TRBJ2-3	-	TRBV7-8	-	TGTGCCAGCAGCAGACCGGGCCCTCCAACGGATACGCAGTATTTT	CASSRPGPPTDTQYF
TRBJ2-7	-	TRBV6-5	TRBD1	TGTGCCAGCGGCCGGGACAGGGGAAACGAGCAGTACTTC	CASGRDRGNEQYF
TRBJ1-5	-	TRBV6-1	TRBD1	TGTGCCAGCAGTGAGGGCCTTACAGGGGCTTACAATCAGCCCCAGCATTTT	CASSEGLTGAYNQPQHF
TRBJ2-5	-	TRBV29-1	TRBD1	TGCAGCGTTGAAAAGACAGGGCTAGAGACCCAGTACTTC	CSVEKTGLETQYF
TRBJ2-3	-	TRBV6-5	-	TGTGCCAGCAGCCCACTAGCTATCACAGATACGCAGTATTTT	CASSPLAITDTQYF
TRBJ1-2	-	TRBV6-5	-	TGTGCCAGCAGCCGTCCCGGGACATTTAACTATGGCTACACCTTC	CASSRPGTFNYGYTF
TRBJ2-3	-	TRBV5-4	-	TGTGCCAGCAGCTTGGCCGGGCCCTCGTCTAGCACAGATACGCAGTATTTT	CASSLAGPSSSTDTQYF
TRBJ2-1	-	TRBV6-1	-	TGTGCCAGCGGGTTCCTCGCGGGTGGCAATGAGCAGTTCTTC	CASGFLAGGNEQFF
TRBJ1-2	-	TRBV6-6	-	TGTGCCAGCATCCGGGACAACGTAGGGCCCTATGGCTACACCTTC	CASIRDNVGPYGYTF
TRBJ1-1	-	TRBV7-6	-	TGTGCCAGCAGCTTAGAGGAGGGATTCACTGAAGCTTTCTTT	CASSLEEGFTEAFF